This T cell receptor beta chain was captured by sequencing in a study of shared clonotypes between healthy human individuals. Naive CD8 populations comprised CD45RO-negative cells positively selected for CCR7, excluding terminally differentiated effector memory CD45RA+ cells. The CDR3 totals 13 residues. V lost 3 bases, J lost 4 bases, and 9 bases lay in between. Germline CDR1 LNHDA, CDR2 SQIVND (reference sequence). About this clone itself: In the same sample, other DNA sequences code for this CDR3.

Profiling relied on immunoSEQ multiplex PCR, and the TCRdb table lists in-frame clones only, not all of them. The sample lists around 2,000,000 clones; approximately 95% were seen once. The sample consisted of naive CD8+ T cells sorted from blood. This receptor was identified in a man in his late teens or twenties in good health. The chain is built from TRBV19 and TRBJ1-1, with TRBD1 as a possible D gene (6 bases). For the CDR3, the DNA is TGTGCCAGTAGTATTGGGGGCGGCACTGAAGCTTTCTTT. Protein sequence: CASSIGGGTEAFF.